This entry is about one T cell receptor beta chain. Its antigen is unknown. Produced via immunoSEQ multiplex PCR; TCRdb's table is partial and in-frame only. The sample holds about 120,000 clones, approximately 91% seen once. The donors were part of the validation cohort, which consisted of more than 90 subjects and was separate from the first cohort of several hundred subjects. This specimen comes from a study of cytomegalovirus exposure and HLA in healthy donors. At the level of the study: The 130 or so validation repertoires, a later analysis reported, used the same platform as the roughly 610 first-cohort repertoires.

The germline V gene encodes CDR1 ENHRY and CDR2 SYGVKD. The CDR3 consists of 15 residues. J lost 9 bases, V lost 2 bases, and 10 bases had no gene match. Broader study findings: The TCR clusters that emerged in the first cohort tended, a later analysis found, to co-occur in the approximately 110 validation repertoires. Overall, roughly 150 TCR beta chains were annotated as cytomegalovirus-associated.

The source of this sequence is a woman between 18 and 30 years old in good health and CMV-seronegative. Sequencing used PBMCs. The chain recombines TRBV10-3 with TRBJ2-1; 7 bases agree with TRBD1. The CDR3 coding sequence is TGTGCCATCAGTGAGGGGGGACAGCTAACAGCTGAGCAGTTCTTC. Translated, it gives CAISEGGQLTAEQFF.